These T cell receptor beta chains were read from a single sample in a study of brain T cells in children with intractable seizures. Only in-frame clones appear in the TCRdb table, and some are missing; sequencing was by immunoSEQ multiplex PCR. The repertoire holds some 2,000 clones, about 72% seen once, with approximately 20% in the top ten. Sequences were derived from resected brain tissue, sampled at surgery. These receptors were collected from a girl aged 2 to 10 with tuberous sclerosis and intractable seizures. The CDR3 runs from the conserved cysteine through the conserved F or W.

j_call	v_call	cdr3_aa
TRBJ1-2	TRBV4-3	CASSQDTTGRDGYTF
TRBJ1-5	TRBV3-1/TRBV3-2	CASSPTGGEGQPQHF
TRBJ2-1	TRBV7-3	CASSLALVGAGEQFF
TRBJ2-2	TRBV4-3	CASSQDFGLAGTGELFF
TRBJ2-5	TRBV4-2	CASSQHQETQYF
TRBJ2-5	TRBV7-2	CASSLFGAEETQYF
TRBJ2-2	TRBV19	CASGQPTGELFF
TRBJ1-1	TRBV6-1	CASSEQPTANTEAFF
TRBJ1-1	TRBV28	CASSTRTGGRLNTEAFF
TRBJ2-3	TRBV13	CASSSTLAGGRTDTQYF
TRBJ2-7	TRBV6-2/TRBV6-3	CASSQPLTSGVYEQYF
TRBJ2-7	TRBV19	CASSISGGRYEQYF
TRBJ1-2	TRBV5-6	CASTPPGILNYGYTF
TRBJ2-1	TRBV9	CASSPSGSYNEQFF
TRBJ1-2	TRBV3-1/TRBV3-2	CASSLLGRSYGYTF
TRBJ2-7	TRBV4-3	CASSQEGGEHYEQYF
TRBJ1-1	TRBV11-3	CASSLEQGTEAFF
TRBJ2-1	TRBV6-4	CASSVVSGGGYNEQFF
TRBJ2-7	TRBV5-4	CASSLLGESAEQYF
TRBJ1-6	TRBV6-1	CASSEQGGHNSPLHF
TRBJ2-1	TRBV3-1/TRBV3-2	CASSPFGGAPNEQFF
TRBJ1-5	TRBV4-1	CASSQIWVTGFLDQPQHF
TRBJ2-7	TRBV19	CASSSTSGYEQYF
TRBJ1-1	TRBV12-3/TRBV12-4	CASSDSKNTEAFF
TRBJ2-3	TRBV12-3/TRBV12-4	CASSPTDTQYF
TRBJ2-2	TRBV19	CASAFGSTTGELFF
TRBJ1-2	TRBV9	CASSVARTGEVEYGYTF
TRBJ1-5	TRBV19	CASSLNSNQPQHF
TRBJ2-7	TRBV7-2	CASSPGGGLSYEQYF
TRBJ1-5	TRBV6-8	CASLTTLSTGSRHQPQHF
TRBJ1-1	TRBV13	CASSLQGTEAFF
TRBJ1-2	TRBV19	CASTRDRGPGYTF
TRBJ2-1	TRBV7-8	CASSLSASRTEASYNEQFF
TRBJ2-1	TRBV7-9	CASSLGLAWNEQFF
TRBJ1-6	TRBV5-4	CASSLDGKLSSPLHF
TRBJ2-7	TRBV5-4	CASSADRSNYEQYF
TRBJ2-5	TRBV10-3	CAISDSASGGRETQYF
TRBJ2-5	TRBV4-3	CASSQDRGTGSETQYF
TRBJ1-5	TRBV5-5	CASSLYGEKNQPQHF
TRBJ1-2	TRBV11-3	CASRPVKVVEGWRDGYTF
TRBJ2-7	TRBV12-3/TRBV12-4	CASSIIFYEQYF
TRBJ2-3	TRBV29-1	CSVAGGRGTDTQYF
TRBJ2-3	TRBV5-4	CASSTKGLYSTDTQYF
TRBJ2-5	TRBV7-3	CASSPGLGPKETQYF
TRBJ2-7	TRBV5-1	CASSLWASGGAYEQYF
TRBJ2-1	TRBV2	CASEQASYNEQFF
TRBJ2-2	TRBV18	CASSLWGPAANTGELFF
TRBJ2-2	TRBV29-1	CSVVRAGELFF
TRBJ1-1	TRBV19	CASRVTGNTEAFF
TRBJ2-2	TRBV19	CASSIGPTATGELFF
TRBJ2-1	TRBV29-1	CSVEADVLVYNEQFF
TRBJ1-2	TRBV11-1	CASKKGAHIYGYTF